Described below is a single TCR beta chain sequence and its context. The data are from a study of blood T cell repertoires in COVID-19. Study in general: The United States, Italy and Spain provided the acute and convalescent COVID-19 samples. Sources were T cells, B-cell-depleted T cells, or PBMCs; the material itself was cDNA or gDNA.

The CDR3 is 14 residues long. The V end lost 4 bases, the J end lost 0 bases, and 7 bases lay between the germline ends. The germline gives CDR1 MNHEY, CDR2 SMNVEV (reference sequence). While infection was still active, Seattle patients were enrolled and then followed longitudinally. Measured with immunoSEQ multiplex PCR; TCRdb has only the in-frame clones, and not every one. This table holds about 310,000 clones, around 87% found once. This sequence originates from a woman between 40 and 55 years old with COVID-19, enrolled during active disease. Sequenced material: peripheral blood. V usage is TRBV27 and J usage is TRBJ1-5; no clear D. The chain's CDR3 is CASSSMSSNQPQHF. The CDR3 DNA reads TGTGCCAGCAGTTCCATGTCTAGCAATCAGCCCCAGCATTTT.